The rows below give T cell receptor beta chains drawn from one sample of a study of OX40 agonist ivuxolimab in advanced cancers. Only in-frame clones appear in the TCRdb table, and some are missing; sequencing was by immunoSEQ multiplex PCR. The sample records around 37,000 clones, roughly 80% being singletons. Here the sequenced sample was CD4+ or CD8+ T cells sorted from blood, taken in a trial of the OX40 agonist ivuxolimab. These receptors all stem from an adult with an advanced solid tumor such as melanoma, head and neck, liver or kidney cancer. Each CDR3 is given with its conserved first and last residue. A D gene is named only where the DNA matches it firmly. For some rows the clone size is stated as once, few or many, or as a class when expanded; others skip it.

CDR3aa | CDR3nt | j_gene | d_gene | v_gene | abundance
CASSFSAYNEQFF | TGTGCCAGCAGTTTTTCAGCTTACAATGAGCAGTTCTTC | TRBJ2-1 | NA | TRBV27 | NA
CASSLTGDEQFF | TGTGCCAGCAGCCTGACAGGGGATGAGCAGTTCTTC | TRBJ2-1 | TRBD1 | TRBV7-3 | NA
CASSIGLAEPDTQYF | TGTGCCAGTAGTATTGGGCTAGCGGAACCAGATACGCAGTATTTT | TRBJ2-3 | TRBD2 | TRBV19 | NA
CASILRGAQTEAFF | TGTGCCAGCATCCTCAGGGGGGCACAGACTGAAGCTTTCTTT | TRBJ1-1 | TRBD1 | TRBV13 | NA
CASSSVGGPSYEQYF | TGTGCCAGCAGCTCTGTGGGGGGCCCCTCCTACGAGCAGTACTTC | TRBJ2-7 | NA | TRBV27 | NA
CASSLARNEKLFF | TGTGCCAGCAGCTTAGCGCGAAATGAAAAACTGTTTTTT | TRBJ1-4 | NA | TRBV7-9 | NA
CASSWTGREQYF | TGTGCCAGCAGCTGGACAGGGCGGGAGCAGTACTTC | TRBJ2-5 | NA | TRBV5-4 | once
CASRIHRDRQETQYF | TGTGCCAGCAGAATACACCGGGACAGGCAAGAGACCCAGTACTTC | TRBJ2-5 | TRBD1 | TRBV28 | NA
CASSWLTSGTDTQYF | TGTGCCAGCAGTTGGCTGACTAGCGGCACAGATACGCAGTATTTT | TRBJ2-3 | TRBD2 | TRBV27 | NA
CASSAILEQFF | TGTGCCAGCAGCGCCATTTTGGAGCAGTTCTTC | TRBJ2-1 | NA | TRBV9 | NA
CASSVGGADGNTIYF | TGTGCCAGCAGCGTAGGGGGGGCTGATGGAAACACCATATATTTT | TRBJ1-3 | NA | TRBV9 | NA
CASSEWDMSLNTQYF | TGTGCCAGCAGCGAATGGGACATGAGTTTGAATACGCAGTATTTT | TRBJ2-3 | NA | TRBV9 | NA